One sample yielded the 22 T cell receptor beta chains listed below, sequenced in a study of chemoradiotherapy in HPV16-positive cancers. Libraries were prepared by immunoSEQ multiplex PCR; TCRdb keeps only in-frame clonotypes and omits some of them. The table lists about 10,000 clones, approximately 70% of them singletons. This specimen was collected from a patient who underwent chemoradiotherapy. Receptors originate from a human donor with HPV-associated anogenital cancer.

The chain employs TRBV19 and TRBJ2-3; the D gene is possibly TRBD1 (6 bases). Germline assignment: CDR1 LNHDA and CDR2 SQIVND (reference sequence). The CDR3 totals 15 residues. Trimming pared 4 bases from V and 1 base from J, leaving 12 bases between. As DNA, the CDR3 is TGTGCCAGTAGTACAGGACAGTTTCGCACAGATACGCAGTATTTT. This sequence encodes CASSTGQFRTDTQYF. The full variable domain, rest sourced from reference TRBV19 and TRBJ2-3, is DGGITQSPKYLFRKEGQNVTLSCEQNLNHDAMYWYRQDPGQGLRLIYYSQIVNDFQKGDIAEGYSVSREKKESFPLTVTSAQKNPTAFYLCASSTGQFRTDTQYFGPGTRLTVL.

This clone has a single count. The V call is TRBV4-3, the J call TRBJ2-1; D perhaps matches TRBD2 (5 bases). V was clipped by 1 base and J by 0 bases, with 16 bases between them. CDR1 is LGHNA and CDR2 is YSLEER in the germline V gene. CDR3 length: 18 residues. This CDR3 reads CASSQGPLNAGSYNEQFF. The CDR3 bases are TGCGCCAGCAGCCAAGGTCCTTTAAACGCGGGCTCCTACAATGAGCAGTTCTTC.

CDR3 sequence (DNA): TGTGCCAGCAGTGTAGCCGGGAATCAGCCCCAGCATTTT. Residues: CASSVAGNQPQHF. J is TRBJ1-5 and V is TRBV2; D is ambiguous. Germline V gives CDR1 SNHLY, CDR2 FYNNEI. Trimming took 4 bases from V and 4 from J, leaving 8 bases between them. The CDR3 totals 13 residues.

This clone was detected once. V and J are TRBV30 and TRBJ1-6, with 8 bases matching TRBD1. The CDR3 totals 14 residues. V was pared by 3 bases and J by 7 bases, with 5 bases of the junction left unmatched. CDR1 is GTSNPN and CDR2 is SVGIG in the germline V gene (reference sequence). CDR3: CAWRGTGQNSPLHF. DNA of the CDR3: TGTGCCTGGAGGGGGACAGGACAGAATTCACCCCTCCACTTT.

This clone was found a few times. The rearrangement joins TRBV6-6 to TRBJ1-2; possible D gene TRBD1, 5 bases. The CDR3 sequence is 14 residues long. Per germline, CDR1 MNHNY and CDR2 SVGAGI (reference sequence). The germline V and J ends were trimmed by 2 bases and 4 bases, with 11 bases remaining between them. Written as DNA, the CDR3 is TGTGCCAGCAGTTACGGGGGGGGTGGCTATGGCTACACCTTC. This gives the protein CASSYGGGGYGYTF.

The sample holds a few counts of this clone. The CDR3 protein is CANLPGGPYEQYF. For the CDR3, the DNA is TGCGCCAACTTACCAGGGGGGCCCTACGAGCAGTACTTC. V and J are TRBV10-1 and TRBJ2-7, with TRBD1 as a possible D gene (7 bases). V was cut by 10 bases and J by 2 bases, with 15 bases left in between. Germline V gene data show CDR1 as WNHNN and CDR2 as SYGVQD (reference sequence). This CDR3 comprises 13 residues.

This rearrangement joins TRBV9 to TRBJ2-2; D perhaps matches TRBD2 (5 bases). Between the trimmed V and J ends, which lost 0 bases and 7 bases, there was a span of 10 bases. The CDR3 sequence is 14 residues long. Germline V lookup: CDR1 SGDLS, CDR2 YYNGEE. For the CDR3, the DNA is TGTGCCAGCAGCGTAGTGGTGGGGAGCGGGGAGCTGTTTTTT. Residues: CASSVVVGSGELFF.

This chain links TRBV18 with TRBJ2-7; D possibly corresponds to TRBD2 (5 bases). Germline assignment: CDR1 KGHSH and CDR2 LQKENI. This CDR3 is built from 14 residues. V gave up 2 bases and J gave up 2 bases, with 10 bases separating them. The CDR3 region is CASSPTSSAYEQYF. The CDR3 DNA reads TGTGCCAGCTCACCAACTAGTTCTGCCTACGAGCAGTACTTC.

The chain recombines TRBV29-1 with TRBJ2-5; TRBD2 matches 7 bases. Trimming took 7 bases from V and 7 from J; bases not matched to a gene: 12. The CDR3 extends over 13 amino acids. From germline, CDR1 is SQVTM and CDR2 ANQGSEA. The CDR3 coding sequence is TGCAGCGCCGGGGGAGGGAATGACGGGACCCAGTACTTC. This encodes CSAGGGNDGTQYF.

V usage is TRBV2 and J usage is TRBJ2-1, with D possibly being TRBD1 (5 bases). Trimming left V 4 bases short and J 0 bases short, with 7 bases between. This CDR3 region has 14 residues. Germline V gives CDR1 SNHLY, CDR2 FYNNEI. The CDR3 DNA reads as TGTGCCAGCAGTGGAACAGGCTCCTACAATGAGCAGTTCTTC. This sequence encodes CASSGTGSYNEQFF.

This CDR3 reads CASSPTSYSGGLSGNTIYF. In DNA, the CDR3 is TGTGCCAGCTCACCCACGAGTTATTCGGGGGGGCTTTCCGGAAACACCATATATTTT. This rearrangement joins TRBV18 to TRBJ1-3; TRBD1 might be the D (6 bases). The CDR3 totals 19 residues. CDR1 is KGHSH and CDR2 is LQKENI in the germline V gene. With 3 bases removed from V and 4 bases from J, the gap between germline ends came to 25 bases.

This chain uses TRBV15 with TRBJ1-4; no firm D call. CDR1 and CDR2 (germline): LNHNV, YYDKDF (reference sequence). The CDR3 extends over 15 amino acids. The V end lost 0 bases, the J end lost 7 bases, and 12 bases lay between the germline ends. The CDR3 coding sequence is TGTGCCACCAGCAGAGATGCAGGAGGGCCTGAAAAACTGTTTTTT. Its protein product is CATSRDAGGPEKLFF.

The rearrangement links TRBV14 to TRBJ2-3, with D hard to call. Trimming stripped 1 base from V and 4 bases from J, with 6 bases between. Germline assignment: CDR1 SGHDN and CDR2 FVKESK. CDR3 length: 13 amino acids. The CDR3 region has the DNA TGTGCCAGCAGCCAAGGATGGGCAGATACGCAGTATTTT. Translation: CASSQGWADTQYF.

The CDR3 spells CASSRDSQQGYGYTF. The CDR3 bases are TGTGCCAGCAGCCGCGACTCCCAACAGGGCTATGGCTACACCTTC. V usage is TRBV7-9 and J usage is TRBJ1-2; perhaps TRBD1 as D (6 bases). Germline CDR1 is SEHNR and CDR2 is FQNEAQ (reference sequence). This CDR3 comprises 15 residues. V gave up 5 bases and J gave up 4 bases, with 17 bases separating them.

The chain is built from TRBV9 and TRBJ2-1; 8 nucleotides align to TRBD2. This CDR3 is 15 amino acids long. Germline V CDR1 and CDR2: SGDLS, YYNGEE. Trimming cost V 4 bases and J 2 bases; bases outside gene matches: 5. CDR3 DNA sequence: TGTGCCAGCAGCACAAGCGGGGGAGCCTACAATGAGCAGTTCTTC. Encoded protein: CASSTSGGAYNEQFF.

The chain has TRBV10-1 and TRBJ2-1, with TRBD1 matching over 7 bases. CDR1 WNHNN and CDR2 SYGVQD come from the germline V gene (reference sequence). The CDR3 has 16 amino acids. V shed 0 bases and J 9 bases; nucleotides not matched to a gene: 11. The CDR3 loop is CASSESFVQGSSEQFF. CDR3 nucleotides: TGCGCCAGCAGTGAGTCATTTGTACAGGGGTCCAGTGAGCAGTTCTTC.

Comments on this clone: Germline is not matched at one junction end, which may reflect a read error. J is TRBJ2-2 and V is TRBV7-7; D is possibly TRBD1 (7 bases). This CDR3 contains 16 residues. Germline V CDR1 and CDR2: SSHAT, FNYEAQ (reference sequence). CDR3 bases: TGTGCTAGCAGCTTAGCAGGGGGGCCACCCGCAGGGGAGCTGTTTTTT. Translating it yields CASSLAGGPPAGELFF. Together with reference TRBV7-7 and TRBJ2-2, the CDR3 gives the full variable domain: GAGVSQSPRYKVTKRGQDVTLRCDPISSHATLYWYQQALGQGPEFLTYFNYEAQPDKSGLPSDRFSAERPEGSISTLTIQRTEQRDSAMYRCASSLAGGPPAGELFFGEGSRLTVL.

J is TRBJ2-5 and V is TRBV19, with 7 bases matching TRBD1. Trimming removed 4 bases from V and 2 bases from J; junction bases left unmatched: 4. From germline, CDR1 is LNHDA and CDR2 SQIVND (reference sequence). This CDR3 is built from 14 residues. CDR3 nucleotides: TGTGCCAGTAGTACGGGACAGATACAAGAGACCCAGTACTTC. As protein: CASSTGQIQETQYF.

This sequence joins TRBV11-2 and TRBJ1-6; 7 nucleotides align to TRBD1. The length of the CDR3 is 14 residues. Per germline, CDR1 SGHAT and CDR2 FQNNGV. The V gene end was trimmed by 6 bases and the J gene end by 5 bases; junction bases not matched to a gene: 4. CDR3: CASSYRGNNSPLHF. CDR3 nucleotide sequence: TGTGCCAGCAGTTACAGGGGTAATAATTCACCCCTCCACTTT.

This clone turned up a few times. The chain employs TRBV19 and TRBJ2-7; TRBD2 matches 7 bases. This CDR3 has 16 amino acids. Germline V gene data show CDR1 as LNHDA and CDR2 as SQIVND (reference sequence). With 3 bases clipped from V and 0 bases from J, the junction kept 8 bases outside the gene matches. For the CDR3, the DNA is TGTGCCAGTAGTATCTCGGCGGGGGTGTCCTCCTACGAGCAGTACTTC. The encoded protein is CASSISAGVSSYEQYF.

This chain joins TRBV2 and TRBJ2-7; possibly TRBD1 for D (6 bases). The V gene's germline CDR1 is SNHLY and CDR2 FYNNEI. V was pared by 2 bases and J by 3 bases, with 20 bases between. The CDR3 runs to 17 residues. CDR3 in amino acids: CASSEKGLGQGSYEQYF. CDR3 DNA sequence: TGTGCCAGCAGTGAAAAGGGATTGGGGCAGGGGAGCTACGAGCAGTACTTC.

The chain uses TRBV5-1 and TRBJ1-2; D might be TRBD1 (5 bases). This CDR3 comprises 15 residues. Germline V CDR1 and CDR2: SGHRS, YFSETQ. Trimming took off 4 bases at V and 8 bases at J, with 21 bases between the two ends. The CDR3 region is CASSPGGGTVRGYTF. CDR3 nucleotides: TGCGCCAGCAGCCCCGGGGGAGGGACCGTAAGGGGCTACACCTTC.